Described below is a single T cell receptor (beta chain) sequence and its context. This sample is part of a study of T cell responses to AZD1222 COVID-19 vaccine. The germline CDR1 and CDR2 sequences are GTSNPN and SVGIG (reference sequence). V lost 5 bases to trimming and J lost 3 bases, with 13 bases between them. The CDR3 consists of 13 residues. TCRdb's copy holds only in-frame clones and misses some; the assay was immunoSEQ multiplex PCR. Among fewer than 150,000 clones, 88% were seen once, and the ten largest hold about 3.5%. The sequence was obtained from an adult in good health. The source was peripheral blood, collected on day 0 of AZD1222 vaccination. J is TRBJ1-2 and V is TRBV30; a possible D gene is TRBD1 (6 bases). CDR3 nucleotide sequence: TGTGCCTGGGCTCGGGGGGGCCACTATGGCTACACCTTC. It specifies CAWARGGHYGYTF.